Listed below are T cell receptor beta chains from one sample, sequenced in a study of blood T cells in healthy people across ages. In TCRdb, the 5' RACE reads were re-called with MiXCR into one record per CDR3 protein. In the table there are 780,000 or so distinct CDR3 sequences, 56% of which are singletons. Sequencing used blood. These receptors all stem from a man aged 40-50 years in good health. The CDR3 runs from the conserved cysteine through the conserved F or W. The order of the fields is J gene, clone size, V gene, D gene, CDR3 protein, CDR3 DNA. A D gene is named only where the DNA matches it firmly. Size values are once, few and many counts, or a class for expanded clones, and some rows have none.

TRBJ2-1 many TRBV7-8 - CASVWDRSYNEQFF TGTGCCAGCGTCTGGGACCGATCGTACAATGAGCAGTTCTTC
TRBJ1-5 - TRBV20-1 - CSAREVGQINQPQHF TGCAGTGCTAGAGAGGTTGGGCAGATTAATCAGCCCCAGCATTTT
TRBJ2-1 - TRBV7-6 - CASSPLPGAANEQFF TGTGCCAGCAGCCCCCTACCCGGGGCTGCAAATGAGCAGTTCTTC
TRBJ2-1 few TRBV29-1 TRBD2 CSVVRAGAGNEQFF TGCAGCGTTGTTAGAGCGGGGGCGGGTAATGAGCAGTTCTTC
TRBJ2-3 - TRBV7-2 TRBD2 CASSKGGGAITDTQYF TGTGCCAGCAGCAAAGGCGGGGGGGCGATAACAGATACGCAGTATTTT
TRBJ2-5 - TRBV7-9 - CASSRLGLGETQYF TGTGCCAGCAGCCGACTGGGGCTTGGGGAGACCCAGTACTTC
TRBJ2-7 few TRBV20-1 - CSARITGLVYEQYF TGCAGTGCTAGAATTACAGGGCTGGTCTACGAGCAGTACTTC
TRBJ2-5 - TRBV24-1 - CAASHPREIQETQYF TGTGCCGCCAGTCATCCGAGAGAGATACAAGAGACCCAGTACTTC
TRBJ1-2 - TRBV5-4 - CASSSSLSQGRGGYTF TGTGCCAGCAGCTCCAGCCTTAGTCAGGGGCGCGGTGGCTACACCTTC
TRBJ2-5 - TRBV20-1 - CSAKGNAGETQYF TGCAGTGCTAAGGGTAACGCGGGAGAGACCCAGTACTTC
TRBJ2-4 few TRBV12-5 - CASGNGTHGGIQYF TGTGCTAGTGGTAACGGGACCCACGGCGGCATTCAGTACTTC
TRBJ2-1 - TRBV4-3 - CASSQDLDGSRNEQFF TGCGCCAGCAGCCAAGATTTGGACGGGAGTCGGAATGAGCAGTTCTTC
TRBJ2-1 once TRBV12-3/TRBV12-4 - CASSTRGGTSEDEQFF TGTGCCAGCAGTACACGCGGAGGGACCTCAGAAGATGAGCAGTTCTTC
TRBJ2-7 - TRBV5-1 - CASGQGGTYEQYF TGCGCCAGCGGCCAGGGGGGGACCTACGAGCAGTACTTC
TRBJ2-1 few TRBV10-2 - CASRGREAEQFF TGCGCCAGCAGAGGCAGGGAGGCTGAGCAGTTCTTC
TRBJ1-1 - TRBV29-1 - CSVEMGSTEAFF TGCAGCGTTGAAATGGGTAGCACTGAAGCTTTCTTT
TRBJ1-2 - TRBV4-1 - CASSQIGNTNYGYTF TGCGCCAGCAGCCAGATAGGAAACACTAACTATGGCTACACCTTC
TRBJ1-6 - TRBV20-1 - CSAISGRKGVDSPLHF TGCAGTGCTATCAGCGGGAGGAAGGGGGTTGATTCACCCCTCCACTTT
TRBJ2-4 few TRBV20-1 - CSAKDVLAKNIQYF TGCAGTGCTAAAGACGTTCTAGCCAAAAACATTCAGTACTTC
TRBJ2-3 - TRBV10-3 TRBD2 CASNSGSITDTQYF TGTGCCTCCAATAGCGGGAGTATAACAGATACGCAGTATTTT
TRBJ1-4 - TRBV5-6 - CASSRIPAGGEKLFF TGTGCCAGCAGCCGAATCCCGGCGGGTGGTGAAAAACTGTTTTTT
TRBJ2-3 - TRBV7-6 - CASSITWAGPKTDTQYF TGTGCCAGCAGCATCACTTGGGCGGGACCGAAGACAGATACGCAGTATTTT
TRBJ2-7 - TRBV28 TRBD2 CASRIAGGAVYEQYF TGTGCCAGCAGGATAGCGGGAGGCGCGGTCTACGAGCAGTACTTC
TRBJ2-1 - TRBV12-5 TRBD2 CASGSILAGPYNEQFF TGTGCTAGTGGTTCGATACTAGCGGGACCCTACAATGAGCAGTTCTTC
TRBJ2-7 few TRBV28 - CASSDRARVHEQYF TGTGCCAGCAGTGACCGGGCCAGGGTCCACGAGCAGTACTTC
TRBJ1-6 - TRBV6-5 - CASSYMTPGVNNSPLHF TGTGCCAGCAGTTATATGACCCCAGGGGTAAATAATTCACCCCTCCACTTT
TRBJ1-1 - TRBV14 - CASSQLFVRGHTEAFF TGTGCCAGCAGCCAATTATTTGTTCGGGGCCACACTGAAGCTTTCTTT
TRBJ2-3 - TRBV7-9 - CASSSPTQEGDTQYF TGTGCCAGCAGCTCCCCGACCCAAGAGGGAGATACGCAGTATTTT
TRBJ2-2 - TRBV7-2 - CASSLTPGVGELFF TGTGCCAGCAGCTTGACGCCGGGGGTCGGGGAGCTGTTTTTT
TRBJ2-2 - TRBV5-5 - CASIGWYGLRSTGELFF TGTGCCAGCATCGGATGGTATGGGTTACGCTCCACCGGGGAGCTGTTTTTT
TRBJ2-7 few TRBV6-6 TRBD1 CASSYSGQATYEQYF TGTGCCAGCAGTTACTCGGGACAGGCAACCTACGAGCAGTACTTC
TRBJ2-1 - TRBV27 - CASLIGNEQFF TGTGCCAGTTTAATTGGTAATGAGCAGTTCTTC
TRBJ2-7 - TRBV6-6 TRBD1 CASSYSRDRDYEQYF TGTGCCAGCAGTTACTCCCGGGACAGGGACTACGAGCAGTACTTC
TRBJ2-2 once TRBV29-1 - CSVRGSNTGELFF TGCAGCGTTCGGGGATCGAACACCGGGGAGCTGTTTTTT
TRBJ2-1 - TRBV6-2/TRBV6-3 - CASRPGQYNEQFF TGTGCCAGCAGACCCGGACAGTACAATGAGCAGTTCTTC
TRBJ1-2 few TRBV20-1 - CSSYGYTF TGCAGTTCTTATGGCTACACCTTC
TRBJ1-2 - TRBV27 TRBD1 CASRHQGANGYTF TGTGCCAGCAGACACCAGGGGGCGAATGGCTACACCTTC
TRBJ1-2 - TRBV6-5 - CASRYSSDGYTF TGTGCCAGCCGTTACTCGTCAGATGGCTACACCTTC
TRBJ2-7 - TRBV20-1 TRBD2 CSARSLTGTSAYEQYF TGCAGTGCTCGCTCACTAACCGGGACTAGCGCCTACGAGCAGTACTTC
TRBJ2-7 - TRBV28 - CASSLNAPYEQYF TGTGCCAGCAGTTTAAACGCTCCCTACGAGCAGTACTTC
TRBJ2-1 once TRBV4-3 TRBD2 CASSQGVAGGISYEQFF TGCGCCAGCAGCCAAGGGGTAGCGGGAGGCATCTCCTACGAGCAGTTCTTC
TRBJ2-7 - TRBV27 TRBD1 CASRQGIGHEQYF TGTGCCAGCAGACAGGGGATTGGGCACGAGCAGTACTTC
TRBJ2-1 few TRBV20-1 - CSAGSTSDNEQFF TGCAGTGCTGGATCGACTAGTGATAATGAGCAGTTCTTC
TRBJ2-1 - TRBV4-2 TRBD2 CASSQGMLAGGSDNEQFF TGTGCCAGCAGCCAAGGGATGCTAGCGGGAGGTTCGGACAATGAGCAGTTCTTC
TRBJ2-2 - TRBV14 - CASRPVWGPGELFF TGTGCCAGCAGGCCGGTCTGGGGGCCCGGGGAGCTGTTTTTT
TRBJ1-5 few TRBV6-4 - CASSPRGEDQPQHF TGTGCCAGCAGTCCCCGGGGGGAAGATCAGCCCCAGCATTTT
TRBJ2-3 few TRBV29-1 TRBD2 CSVELAGGIGDTQYF TGCAGCGTTGAATTAGCGGGAGGGATAGGAGATACGCAGTATTTT
TRBJ2-5 once TRBV4-3 TRBD2 CASSQEGTSRNEQYF TGCGCCAGCAGCCAAGAGGGGACTAGCAGGAATGAGCAGTACTTC
TRBJ2-3 - TRBV28 TRBD2 CASSPPGLADTDTQYF TGTGCCAGCAGCCCTCCGGGACTAGCGGACACAGATACGCAGTATTTT
TRBJ1-1 - TRBV12-3/TRBV12-4 - CASSSVWDANREAFF TGTGCCAGCAGTTCGGTATGGGACGCCAACAGAGAAGCTTTCTTT
TRBJ2-5 - TRBV15 TRBD2 CATSSGTSGQETQYF TGTGCCACCAGCAGTGGGACTAGCGGACAAGAGACCCAGTACTTC
TRBJ2-7 few TRBV5-1 TRBD2 CASSLQGGRPYEQYF TGCGCCAGCAGCTTGCAGGGCGGGAGGCCCTACGAGCAGTACTTC
TRBJ2-3 - TRBV11-3 - CASSLSGVEDTQYF TGTGCCAGCAGCCTCTCGGGAGTTGAGGATACGCAGTATTTT
TRBJ2-6 many TRBV5-1 - CASSPTGSGANVLTF TGTGCCAGCAGCCCCACGGGCTCTGGGGCCAACGTCCTGACTTTC
TRBJ2-1 - TRBV6-5 TRBD1 CASRPGQGAYNEQFF TGTGCCAGCAGGCCCGGACAGGGGGCCTACAATGAGCAGTTCTTC
TRBJ2-1 few TRBV9 - CASSVEEYNEQFF TGTGCCAGCAGCGTAGAGGAGTACAATGAGCAGTTCTTC
TRBJ1-1 - TRBV6-6 - CASRIGVRQRNTEAFF TGTGCCAGCAGAATAGGAGTGAGACAGAGGAACACTGAAGCTTTCTTT
TRBJ2-7 many TRBV7-2 TRBD2 CASSLGLAGHFNEQYF TGTGCCAGCAGCTTGGGACTAGCGGGACACTTCAACGAGCAGTACTTC
TRBJ1-5 - TRBV7-2 - CASSADRLGQPQHF TGTGCCAGCAGCGCCGACAGGCTGGGGCAGCCCCAGCATTTT
TRBJ2-3 once TRBV20-1 - CSVILSDTQYF TGCAGTGTGATTTTGTCTGATACGCAGTATTTT